The 3 T cell receptor beta chains reported below all come from one sample, sequenced in a study of T cell responses to AZD1222 COVID-19 vaccine. Sequencing used immunoSEQ multiplex PCR; TCRdb keeps in-frame clones, though not all of them. Of fewer than 85,000 clones listed, around 82% were seen once; the top ten hold 1.3%. Sequencing was performed on peripheral blood, taken 28 days after the second AZD1222 dose. These receptors all stem from an adult who received the AZD1222 COVID-19 vaccine.

The chain's CDR3 is CASSTRTGRDSPLHF. CDR3 nucleotides: TGTGCCAGCAGCACCCGGACAGGCCGGGATTCACCCCTCCACTTT. This chain joins TRBV7-9 and TRBJ1-6; TRBD1 matches 7 bases. The CDR3 contains 15 residues. J lost 8 bases, V lost 5 bases, and 9 bases had no gene match. Germline-derived CDR1 and CDR2 are SEHNR and FQNEAQ (reference sequence).

The chain combines TRBV12-3 or TRBV12-4 with TRBJ1-3; 7 positions match TRBD1. With 11 bases clipped from V and 2 bases from J, the junction kept 6 bases outside the gene matches. This CDR3 comprises 13 residues. This CDR3 is CAATGSPGNTIYF. As DNA, the CDR3 is TGTGCCGCGACAGGGAGCCCTGGAAACACCATATATTTT.

The chain recombines TRBV21-1 with TRBJ2-5; TRBD2 was called by the table and not checked on the DNA. TRBV21-1 is annotated as a pseudogene. The CDR3 loop spans 14 amino acids. The CDR3 spells CASSKERGAETQYF. The CDR3, as DNA: TGTGCCAGCAGCAAAGAGCGGGGGGCCGAGACCCAGTACTTC.